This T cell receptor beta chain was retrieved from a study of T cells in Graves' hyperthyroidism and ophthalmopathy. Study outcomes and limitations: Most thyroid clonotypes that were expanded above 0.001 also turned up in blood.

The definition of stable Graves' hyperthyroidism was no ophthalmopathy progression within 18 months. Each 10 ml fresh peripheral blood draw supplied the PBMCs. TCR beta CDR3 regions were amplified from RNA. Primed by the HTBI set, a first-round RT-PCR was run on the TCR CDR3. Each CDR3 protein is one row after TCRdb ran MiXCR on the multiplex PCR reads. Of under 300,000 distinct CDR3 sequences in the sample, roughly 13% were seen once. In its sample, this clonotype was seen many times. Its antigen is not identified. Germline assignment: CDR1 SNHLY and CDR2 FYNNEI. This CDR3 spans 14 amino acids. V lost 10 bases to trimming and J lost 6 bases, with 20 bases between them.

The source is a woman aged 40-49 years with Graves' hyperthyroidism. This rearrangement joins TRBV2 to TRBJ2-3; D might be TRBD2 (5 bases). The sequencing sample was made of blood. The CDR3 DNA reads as TGTGCCACCTCGAGCGGTAGGGCGTGGGATACGCAGTATTTT. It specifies CATSSGRAWDTQYF.